This entry describes one T cell receptor beta chain. Running of the v3.0 immunoSEQ assay took place at survey level. Assay: immunoSEQ multiplex PCR; the TCRdb copy retains only in-frame clones and omits some. This sample has around 35,000 clones, with about 96% found just once. The data were obtained in a study of long-term antiretroviral therapy in people with HIV. Germline CDR1 and CDR2: MGHDK and SYGVNS. The CDR3 is 13 amino acids. Between the trimmed V and J ends, which lost 6 bases and 1 base, there was a span of 9 bases. The source was unsorted PBMCs, collected 6.9 years after starting antiretroviral therapy. The chain joins TRBV25-1 to TRBJ1-1; no reliable D call. This TCR came from a man aged 25-40 years with HIV. Here the CDR3 reads CASRLNENTEAFF. The DNA for the CDR3 is TGTGCCAGCAGACTGAATGAGAACACTGAAGCTTTCTTT.